This TCR beta chain was profiled in a study of shared clonotypes between healthy human individuals. Partitioning of CD4+ cells yielded a CD45RA+ naive subset and a CD45RA-negative memory subset. Profiled with immunoSEQ multiplex PCR; TCRdb holds only in-frame clones, not every one. The sample shows roughly 2.2 million clones, under 95% of them seen only once. The CDR3 has 15 amino acids. V shed 0 bases and J shed 4 bases, with 12 bases lying between them. The germline V gene has CDR1 MNHEY and CDR2 SVGAGI. The sequence derives from a man younger than 35 in good health. Some clones in this sample may be carry-over from other donors' samples. The specimen was naive CD4+ T cells from PBMCs. Subset: CD45RA+ positively selected. The chain couples TRBV6-5 to TRBJ1-2; D not certain. The CDR3, as DNA: TGTGCCAGCAGTTACTCACGGGGAGTTGCCTATGGCTACACCTTC. This encodes CASSYSRGVAYGYTF.